One sample yielded the 32 T cell receptor beta chains listed below, sequenced in a study of cytomegalovirus exposure and HLA in healthy donors. Use of 60 Vbeta and 13 Jbeta primers characterized the PCR. TCRdb keeps only in-frame clones here, not all; method: immunoSEQ multiplex PCR. In the table there are around 220,000 clones, about three quarters of which are singletons. The sample consisted of PBMCs. These receptors came from a man between 35 and 55 years old in good health and CMV-seronegative.

This clone was observed a single time. The chain has TRBV7-3 and TRBJ2-4, with 10 bases identical to TRBD1. Germline CDR1 SGHTA, CDR2 FQGTGA. Unmatched junction bases numbered 10, after V lost 5 bases and J lost 9 bases. There are 15 residues in the CDR3. CDR3 nucleotide sequence: TGTGCCAGCAGCCGGGCCGGGACAGGGGAGGGCATTCAGTACTTC. Encoded protein: CASSRAGTGEGIQYF.

This clone showed up just a few times. The V and J genes are TRBV2 and TRBJ2-5; 8 bases match TRBD2. CDR3 length: 15 residues. CDR1 is SNHLY, CDR2 FYNNEI, per germline. Trimming at V came to 5 bases and at J to 5 bases, leaving 10 bases not matched to a gene. For the CDR3, the DNA is TGTGCCAGCAGTAGTGGATCAGCGGGAGTGGAGACCCAGTACTTC. As protein: CASSSGSAGVETQYF.

CDR3 in amino acids: CASIRTGKEKLFF. For the CDR3, the DNA is TGTGCCAGCATCCGGACAGGGAAGGAAAAACTGTTTTTT. The rearrangement joins TRBV6-1 to TRBJ1-4; TRBD1 matches 8 bases. Per the germline V gene, CDR1 is MNHNS and CDR2 is SASEGT. CDR3 length: 13 amino acids. Unmatched junction bases numbered 6, after V lost 7 bases and J lost 8 bases.

The CDR3 sequence: CASSGGETQYF. Here the CDR3 DNA reads TGCGCCAGCAGTGGAGGCGAGACCCAGTACTTC. The chain links TRBV10-1 to TRBJ2-5, with D unclear. Germline loops: CDR1 WNHNN, CDR2 SYGVQD (reference sequence). The CDR3 is 11 amino acids. V dropped 4 bases and J dropped 5 bases, with 5 bases sitting between them.

The CDR3 nucleotides read TGTGCCAGCAGCGCACGGGGCGGGGCCTACAATGAGCAGTTCTTC. Encoded protein: CASSARGGAYNEQFF. The gene calls are TRBV6-4 and TRBJ2-1, with D maybe TRBD2 (6 bases). The V gene's germline CDR1 is MRHNA and CDR2 SNTAGT. V was cut by 6 bases and J by 2 bases, with 14 bases left in between. This CDR3 comprises 15 residues.

This clone was seen only a few times. V gene TRBV27 combines with J gene TRBJ2-7; D is possibly TRBD2 (5 bases). The CDR3 is 14 amino acids. Germline lookup yields CDR1 MNHEY and CDR2 SMNVEV (reference sequence). V lost 5 bases to trimming and J lost 0 bases, with 11 bases between them. The CDR3 spells CASSRPGGSYEQYF. The CDR3 DNA reads as TGTGCCAGCAGTCGCCCCGGAGGCTCCTACGAGCAGTACTTC.

This rearrangement joins TRBV6-6 to TRBJ1-1, with D unclear. Trimming pared 6 bases from V and 1 base from J, leaving 9 bases between. The CDR3 length is 13 residues. The germline CDR1 and CDR2 sequences are MNHNY and SVGAGI (reference sequence). CDR3 sequence (DNA): TGTGCCAGCAGGATCAGATCGAACACTGAAGCTTTCTTT. As protein: CASRIRSNTEAFF.

The chain combines TRBV15 with TRBJ2-3; TRBD1 matches 8 bases. Germline V gives CDR1 LNHNV, CDR2 YYDKDF (reference sequence). CDR3 size: 17 residues. Germline trimming cut 4 bases from V and 4 bases from J; bases unmatched to any gene: 13. CDR3 residues: CATSKGAGGAVADTQYF. The CDR3 DNA sequence: TGTGCCACCAGCAAAGGAGCAGGGGGCGCGGTAGCAGATACGCAGTATTTT.

V is TRBV4-2 and J is TRBJ1-1; D is undetermined. The germline V gene encodes CDR1 LGHNA and CDR2 YNFKEQ. CDR3 size: 14 residues. V lost 0 bases and J 3 bases, leaving 8 bases between the germline ends. The CDR3 nucleotides read TGTGCCAGCAGCCAAGATAAGACATACACTGAAGCTTTCTTT. Amino acids: CASSQDKTYTEAFF.

This rearrangement joins TRBV4-2 to TRBJ2-3; D remains unclear. V was clipped by 0 bases and J by 2 bases, with 9 bases between them. Germline CDR1 LGHNA, CDR2 YNFKEQ. The length of the CDR3 is 15 residues. The CDR3 DNA reads as TGTGCCAGCAGCCAAGACTCTCCTACCACAGATACGCAGTATTTT. Its protein is CASSQDSPTTDTQYF.

The chain couples TRBV5-8 to TRBJ1-2, with 9 bases that match TRBD1. Germline CDR1 reads SGHTS; CDR2 reads YDEGEE. This CDR3 is 15 amino acids long. Trimming cost V 4 bases and J 4 bases; bases outside gene matches: 8. This chain's CDR3 is CASSRTGDRIYGYTF. DNA for the CDR3: TGTGCCAGCAGCCGGACAGGGGATCGGATCTATGGCTACACCTTC.

This clone has just one count. The gene calls are TRBV4-1 and TRBJ1-5; D remains ambiguous. Germline V gene data show CDR1 as MGHRA and CDR2 as YSYEKL. The CDR3 spans 15 residues. V shed 0 bases and J shed 6 bases, with 12 bases lying between them. The CDR3 region is CASSQDLEQFQPQHF. CDR3 nucleotides: TGCGCCAGCAGCCAAGATCTGGAACAGTTTCAGCCCCAGCATTTT.

J is TRBJ2-5 and V is TRBV6-5; D not resolved. The end of the DNA aligns better with TRBJ2-7, so the J call may be wrong. This CDR3 spans 14 amino acids. The V gene's germline CDR1 is MNHEY and CDR2 SVGAGI. The CDR3 region has the DNA TGTGCCAGCAGTTCCGGCCGCTCTGACTACGAGCAGTACTTC. This encodes CASSSGRSDYEQYF.

V gene TRBV6-6 combines with J gene TRBJ2-7; 8 bases fit TRBD1. J lost 2 bases, V lost 8 bases, and 5 bases had no gene match. CDR1 is MNHNY, CDR2 SVGAGI, per germline (reference sequence). This CDR3 has 13 residues. CDR3 residues: CASRQGRAYEQYF. Written as DNA, the CDR3 is TGTGCCAGCCGACAGGGGAGAGCCTACGAGCAGTACTTC.

The rearrangement joins TRBV7-3 to TRBJ1-1; 8 bases agree with TRBD1. Germline CDR1 reads SGHTA; CDR2 reads FQGTGA. With 5 bases clipped from V and 1 base from J, the junction kept 3 bases outside the gene matches. This CDR3 spans 14 amino acids. The DNA of the CDR3 is TGTGCCAGCAGCCAGGGGGCGGGGAACACTGAAGCTTTCTTT. Residues: CASSQGAGNTEAFF.

V and J are TRBV2 and TRBJ2-5; D may be TRBD1 (5 bases). The germline CDR1 and CDR2 sequences are SNHLY and FYNNEI. V shed 7 bases and J shed 5 bases, with 17 bases lying between them. There are 14 residues in the CDR3. CDR3 nucleotides: TGTGCCAGCACCGAACAACAGGTTGGGGAGACCCAGTACTTC. Its protein is CASTEQQVGETQYF.

The chain carries TRBV19 and TRBJ2-4; perhaps TRBD1 as D (6 bases). V was cut by 2 bases and J by 0 bases, with 14 bases left in between. Germline V gene sequence: CDR1 LNHDA, CDR2 SQIVND (reference sequence). This CDR3 is 17 amino acids long. The CDR3 nucleotides read TGTGCCAGTAGTATAAGGACGGACAGCTTAGCCAAAAACATTCAGTACTTC. Translating gives CASSIRTDSLAKNIQYF.

The V gene is TRBV19, the J gene TRBJ2-1; possible D gene TRBD2, 6 bases. The CDR3 has 13 residues. Germline CDR1 is LNHDA and CDR2 is SQIVND (reference sequence). V was clipped by 5 bases and J by 5 bases, with 10 bases between them. In nucleotides, the CDR3 is TGTGCCAGTAGTGCGACTAGAAACAATGAGCAGTTCTTC. This codes for CASSATRNNEQFF.

The V gene is TRBV10-3, the J gene TRBJ1-1, with D possibly matching TRBD1 (5 bases). Deletions cut 4 bases from V and 3 bases from J, with 9 bases between. Germline CDR1 ENHRY, CDR2 SYGVKD. CDR3 length equals 13 residues. The CDR3 reads CAISGTRDTEAFF. CDR3 DNA sequence: TGTGCCATCAGTGGGACCAGGGACACTGAAGCTTTCTTT.

This sequence joins TRBV5-3 and TRBJ1-5; D is unclear. TRBV5-3 is given ORF status, its function remaining uncertain. The CDR3 has 20 residues. Trimming pared 4 bases from V and 3 bases from J, leaving 29 bases between. The CDR3 region has the DNA TGTGCCAGAAGCGCCACAGAAAACGCCCCCCGAGAAGAACCCAATCAGCCCCAGCATTTT. Protein: CARSATENAPREEPNQPQHF.

V is TRBV27 and J is TRBJ2-2; 10 positions match TRBD1. Germline V CDR1 and CDR2: MNHEY, SMNVEV (reference sequence). The CDR3 is 15 residues long. Trimming at V came to 5 bases and at J to 5 bases, leaving 5 bases not matched to a gene. CDR3 in amino acids: CASSHWTGGTGELFF. CDR3 DNA: TGTGCCAGCAGTCATTGGACAGGGGGGACCGGGGAGCTGTTTTTT.

The rearrangement links TRBV4-1 to TRBJ2-7, with D possibly being TRBD2 (5 bases). The CDR3 covers 16 residues. CDR1 and CDR2 (germline): MGHRA, YSYEKL. The ends were cut back, 5 bases at V and 3 bases at J, with 20 bases in the middle. The CDR3 reads CASSDPPGMLSYEQYF. CDR3 nucleotides: TGCGCCAGCAGCGACCCCCCCGGGATGCTAAGCTACGAGCAGTACTTC.

This rearrangement joins TRBV9 to TRBJ1-2; 7 positions agree with TRBD1. The germline CDR1 and CDR2 sequences are SGDLS and YYNGEE. The CDR3 consists of 16 residues. V trimming: 2 bases; J trimming: 1 base; junction bases outside the gene matches: 8. CDR3 in amino acids: CASSVGTASFNYGYTF. The DNA of the CDR3 is TGTGCCAGCAGCGTTGGGACAGCCAGCTTTAACTATGGCTACACCTTC.

The chain uses TRBV27 and TRBJ2-3; D not certain. V was trimmed by 4 bases and J by 8 bases, leaving 7 bases between them. The CDR3 is 11 residues long. Germline loops: CDR1 MNHEY, CDR2 SMNVEV (reference sequence). CDR3 sequence reads: CASSSGFTQYF. In DNA form, the CDR3 reads TGTGCCAGCAGTTCGGGTTTTACGCAGTATTTT.

This chain joins TRBV28 and TRBJ2-2; 7 bases agree with TRBD2. The germline V gene encodes CDR1 MDHEN and CDR2 SYDVKM. This CDR3 contains 16 residues. With V trimmed by 3 bases and J by 1 base, 5 bases remained unmatched. The CDR3 DNA sequence: TGTGCCAGCAGTTTGCCTGGGACTATGAACACCGGGGAGCTGTTTTTT. This codes for CASSLPGTMNTGELFF.

The chain combines TRBV10-3 with TRBJ2-7; 10 positions agree with TRBD2. Germline V gene data show CDR1 as ENHRY and CDR2 as SYGVKD. After removal of 6 bases from V and 2 bases from J, the junction contained 10 bases not matched to a gene. The CDR3 consists of 16 residues. The CDR3 region is CAISQGASGRPYEQYF. CDR3 nucleotide sequence: TGTGCCATCAGCCAGGGTGCTAGCGGGAGACCCTACGAGCAGTACTTC.

J is TRBJ1-6 and V is TRBV5-1; 9 bases map to TRBD1. The CDR3 runs 14 residues. The V gene end was trimmed by 0 bases and the J gene end by 11 bases; junction bases not matched to a gene: 3. In germline, CDR1 is SGHRS, CDR2 YFSETQ. The chain's CDR3 is CASSLEGQGTPLHF. In DNA form, the CDR3 reads TGCGCCAGCAGCTTGGAAGGACAGGGGACACCCCTCCACTTT.

J is TRBJ2-3 and V is TRBV7-2; D perhaps matches TRBD2 (6 bases). This CDR3 region has 17 residues. The germline V gene encodes CDR1 SGHTA and CDR2 FQGNSA. The V and J ends lost 0 bases and 4 bases respectively, with 17 bases between them. The chain's CDR3 is CASSLAVGTSYSDTQYF. The CDR3 DNA reads as TGTGCCAGCAGCTTAGCGGTGGGGACTTCCTATTCAGATACGCAGTATTTT.

The chain employs TRBV15 and TRBJ1-2, with D possibly matching TRBD1 (6 bases). CDR3 length: 14 residues. With 6 bases removed from V and 4 bases from J, the gap between germline ends came to 15 bases. Germline loops: CDR1 LNHNV, CDR2 YYDKDF (reference sequence). CDR3 bases: TGTGCCACCAGAGCCTCGGGGGGGCTCTATGGCTACACCTTC. Its translation is CATRASGGLYGYTF.

The CDR3 region has the DNA TGTGCCAGCAGCTTCGGGAGCAATCAGCCCCAGCATTTT. It yields the protein CASSFGSNQPQHF. The V gene is TRBV7-6, the J gene TRBJ1-5; D gene uncertain. The germline V and J ends were trimmed by 3 bases and 1 base, with 4 bases remaining between them. Germline V gives CDR1 SGHVS, CDR2 FNYEAQ. The CDR3 totals 13 residues.

In this sample, this clone turned up once. V and J are TRBV6-5 and TRBJ1-5, with D possibly being TRBD1 (6 bases). Germline lookup yields CDR1 MNHEY and CDR2 SVGAGI. Between the trimmed V and J ends, which lost 6 bases and 6 bases, there was a span of 15 bases. The length of the CDR3 is 14 residues. The CDR3 coding sequence is TGTGCCAGCAGCCCGGGGGGCTCCGGTCAGCCCCAGCATTTT. This codes for CASSPGGSGQPQHF.

The chain uses TRBV6-1 and TRBJ1-4; D unresolved. Germline lookup yields CDR1 MNHNS and CDR2 SASEGT. The V and J ends lost 1 base and 8 bases respectively, with 11 bases between them. The CDR3 runs 14 residues. The CDR3 DNA reads as TGTGCCAGCAGTGAAGGCGCTTACGGGGAAAAACTGTTTTTT. It yields the protein CASSEGAYGEKLFF.